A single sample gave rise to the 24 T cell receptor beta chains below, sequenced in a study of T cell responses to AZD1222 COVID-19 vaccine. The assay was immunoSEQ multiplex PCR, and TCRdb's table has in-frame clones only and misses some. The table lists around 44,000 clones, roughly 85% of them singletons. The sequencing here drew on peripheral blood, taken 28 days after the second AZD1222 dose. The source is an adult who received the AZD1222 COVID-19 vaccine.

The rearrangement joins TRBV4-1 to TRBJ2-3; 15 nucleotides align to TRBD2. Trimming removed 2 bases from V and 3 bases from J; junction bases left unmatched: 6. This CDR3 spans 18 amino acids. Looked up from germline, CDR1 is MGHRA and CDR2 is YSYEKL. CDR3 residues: CASSQSGTSGRSTDTQYF. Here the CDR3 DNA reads TGCGCCAGCAGCCAAAGTGGGACTAGCGGGAGGAGTACAGATACGCAGTATTTT.

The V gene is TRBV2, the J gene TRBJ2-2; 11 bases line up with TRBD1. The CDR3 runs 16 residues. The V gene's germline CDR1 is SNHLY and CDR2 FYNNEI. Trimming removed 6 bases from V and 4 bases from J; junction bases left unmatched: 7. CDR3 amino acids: CASRRTGGASTGELFF. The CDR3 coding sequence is TGTGCCAGCAGGCGGACAGGGGGCGCGAGCACCGGGGAGCTGTTTTTT.

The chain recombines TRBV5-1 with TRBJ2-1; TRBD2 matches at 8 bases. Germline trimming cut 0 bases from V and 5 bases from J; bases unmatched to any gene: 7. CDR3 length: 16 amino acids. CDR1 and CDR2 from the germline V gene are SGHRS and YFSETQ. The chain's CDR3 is CASSLATSAGDNEQFF. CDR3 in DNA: TGCGCCAGCAGCTTGGCTACATCAGCGGGAGACAATGAGCAGTTCTTC.

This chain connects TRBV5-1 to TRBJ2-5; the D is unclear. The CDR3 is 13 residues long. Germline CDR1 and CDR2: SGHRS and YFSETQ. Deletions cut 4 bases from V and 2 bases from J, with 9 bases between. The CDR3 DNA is TGCGCCAGCAGCCTTGGGTCACAAGAGACCCAGTACTTC. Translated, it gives CASSLGSQETQYF.

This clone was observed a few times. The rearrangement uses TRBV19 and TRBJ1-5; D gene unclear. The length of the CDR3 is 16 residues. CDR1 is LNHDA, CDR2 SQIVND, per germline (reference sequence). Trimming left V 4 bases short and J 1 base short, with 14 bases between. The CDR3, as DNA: TGTGCCAGTAGTAGGCAGCCGCGGGTCAGCAATCAGCCCCAGCATTTT. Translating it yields CASSRQPRVSNQPQHF.

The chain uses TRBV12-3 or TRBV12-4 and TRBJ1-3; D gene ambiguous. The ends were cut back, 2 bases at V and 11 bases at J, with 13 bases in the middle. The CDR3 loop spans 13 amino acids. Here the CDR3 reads CASSLQAQRSIYF. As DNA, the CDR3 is TGTGCCAGCAGTTTACAGGCCCAGAGGTCCATATATTTT.

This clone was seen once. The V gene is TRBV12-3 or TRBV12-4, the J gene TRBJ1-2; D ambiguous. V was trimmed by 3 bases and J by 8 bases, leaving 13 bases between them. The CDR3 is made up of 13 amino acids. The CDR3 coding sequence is TGTGCCAGCAGTTTCAACAGCTTCGGGGGCTACACCTTC. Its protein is CASSFNSFGGYTF.

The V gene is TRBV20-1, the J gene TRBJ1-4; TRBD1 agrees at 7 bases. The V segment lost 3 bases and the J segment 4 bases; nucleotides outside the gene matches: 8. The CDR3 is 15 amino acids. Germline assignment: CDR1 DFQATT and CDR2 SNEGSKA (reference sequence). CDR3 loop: CSASPPTGSNEKLFF. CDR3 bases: TGCAGTGCTAGTCCCCCGACAGGGAGTAATGAAAAACTGTTTTTT.

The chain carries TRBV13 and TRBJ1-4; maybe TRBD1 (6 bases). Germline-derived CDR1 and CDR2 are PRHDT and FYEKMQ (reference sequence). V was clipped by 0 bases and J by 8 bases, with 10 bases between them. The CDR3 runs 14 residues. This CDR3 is CASSLGQGVEKLFF. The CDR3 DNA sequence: TGTGCCAGCAGCTTAGGACAGGGTGTCGAAAAACTGTTTTTT.

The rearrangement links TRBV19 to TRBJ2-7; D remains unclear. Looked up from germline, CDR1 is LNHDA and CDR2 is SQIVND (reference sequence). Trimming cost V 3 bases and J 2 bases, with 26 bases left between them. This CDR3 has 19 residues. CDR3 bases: TGTGCCAGTAGTATTAAGGGCAGCGCAACGCGCGCCCTAACCTACGAGCAGTACTTC. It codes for CASSIKGSATRALTYEQYF.

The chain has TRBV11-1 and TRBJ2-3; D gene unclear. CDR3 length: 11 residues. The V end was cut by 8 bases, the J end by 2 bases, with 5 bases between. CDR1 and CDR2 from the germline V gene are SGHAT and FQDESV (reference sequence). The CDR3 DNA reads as TGTGCCAGCTCGGTCACAGATACGCAGTATTTT. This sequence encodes CASSVTDTQYF.

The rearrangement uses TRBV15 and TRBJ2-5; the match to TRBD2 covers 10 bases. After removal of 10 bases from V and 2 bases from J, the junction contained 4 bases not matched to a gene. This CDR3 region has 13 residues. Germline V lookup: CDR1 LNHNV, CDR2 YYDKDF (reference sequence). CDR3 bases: TGTGCCAGCCGGACTAGCGGACAAGAGACCCAGTACTTC. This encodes CASRTSGQETQYF.

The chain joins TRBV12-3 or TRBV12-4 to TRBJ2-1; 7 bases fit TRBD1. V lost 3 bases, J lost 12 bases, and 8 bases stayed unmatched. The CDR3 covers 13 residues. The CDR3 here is CASSFTERTGQFF. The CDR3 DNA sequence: TGTGCCAGCAGTTTTACCGAGAGGACAGGGCAGTTCTTC.

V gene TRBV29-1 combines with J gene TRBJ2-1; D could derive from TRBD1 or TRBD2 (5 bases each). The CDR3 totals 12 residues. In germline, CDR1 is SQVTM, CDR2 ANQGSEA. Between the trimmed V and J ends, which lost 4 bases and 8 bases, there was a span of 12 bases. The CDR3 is CSVANWGYEQFF. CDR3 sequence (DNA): TGCAGCGTTGCGAATTGGGGGTATGAGCAGTTCTTC.

CDR3 residues: CASSQDSGRITDTQYF. The DNA of the CDR3 is TGCGCCAGCAGCCAAGACAGCGGGAGGATCACAGATACGCAGTATTTT. The rearrangement links TRBV4-3 to TRBJ2-3; 9 bases agree with TRBD2. The germline CDR1 and CDR2 sequences are LGHNA and YSLEER. The CDR3 runs to 16 residues. J lost 2 bases, V lost 0 bases, and 3 bases had no gene match.

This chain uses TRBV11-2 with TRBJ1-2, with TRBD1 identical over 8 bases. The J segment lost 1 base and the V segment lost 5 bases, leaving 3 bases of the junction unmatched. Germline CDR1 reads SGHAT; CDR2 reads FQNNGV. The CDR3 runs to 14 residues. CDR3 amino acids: CASSQDRVNYGYTF. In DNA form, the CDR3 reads TGTGCCAGCAGCCAGGACAGGGTTAACTATGGCTACACCTTC.

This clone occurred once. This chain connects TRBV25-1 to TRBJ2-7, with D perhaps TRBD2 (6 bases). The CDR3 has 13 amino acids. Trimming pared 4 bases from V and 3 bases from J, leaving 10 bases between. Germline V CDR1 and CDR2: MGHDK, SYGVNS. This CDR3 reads CASSGLVFYEQYF. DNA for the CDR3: TGTGCCAGCAGTGGACTAGTTTTCTACGAGCAGTACTTC.

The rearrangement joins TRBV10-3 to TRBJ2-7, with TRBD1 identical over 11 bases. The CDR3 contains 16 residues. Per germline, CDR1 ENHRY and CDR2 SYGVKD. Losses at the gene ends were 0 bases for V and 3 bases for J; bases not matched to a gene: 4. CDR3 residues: CAISESGGTGGYEQYF. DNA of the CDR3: TGTGCCATCAGTGAGTCGGGTGGGACAGGGGGCTACGAGCAGTACTTC.

The CDR3 protein is CASSSGGAGNTIYF. The CDR3 nucleotides are TGTGCCAGCAGTTCAGGGGGGGCTGGAAACACCATATATTTT. J is TRBJ1-3 and V is TRBV6-1; 7 nucleotides line up with TRBD1. With V trimmed by 5 bases and J by 2 bases, 3 bases remained unmatched. Germline-derived CDR1 and CDR2 are MNHNS and SASEGT. The CDR3 sequence is 14 residues long.

The CDR3, as DNA: TGTGCCAGTAGGAGTGACAGGGGCGACCTCAAATACAATGAGCAGTTCTTC. It specifies CASRSDRGDLKYNEQFF. The V call is TRBV19, the J call TRBJ2-1; 8 nucleotides line up with TRBD1. The CDR3 has 17 amino acids. V was clipped by 6 bases and J by 4 bases; unmatched bases: 14. Germline CDR1 LNHDA, CDR2 SQIVND (reference sequence). The full variable domain, completed using reference TRBV19 and TRBJ2-1, is DGGITQSPKYLFRKEGQNVTLSCEQNLNHDAMYWYRQDPGQGLRLIYYSQIVNDFQKGDIAEGYSVSREKKESFPLTVTSAQKNPTAFYLCASRSDRGDLKYNEQFFGPGTRLTVL.

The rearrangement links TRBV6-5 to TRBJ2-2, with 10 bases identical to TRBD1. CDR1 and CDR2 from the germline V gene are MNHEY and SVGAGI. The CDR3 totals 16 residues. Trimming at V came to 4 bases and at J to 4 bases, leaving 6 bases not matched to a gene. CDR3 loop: CASSFRQGAGTGELFF. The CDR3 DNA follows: TGTGCCAGCAGTTTCCGACAGGGGGCTGGCACCGGGGAGCTGTTTTTT.

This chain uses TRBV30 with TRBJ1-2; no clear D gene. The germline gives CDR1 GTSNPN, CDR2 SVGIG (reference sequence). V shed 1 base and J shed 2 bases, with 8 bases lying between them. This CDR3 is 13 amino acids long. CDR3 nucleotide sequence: TGTGCCTGGAGTGGGACCTCGAACTATGGCTACACCTTC. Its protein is CAWSGTSNYGYTF.

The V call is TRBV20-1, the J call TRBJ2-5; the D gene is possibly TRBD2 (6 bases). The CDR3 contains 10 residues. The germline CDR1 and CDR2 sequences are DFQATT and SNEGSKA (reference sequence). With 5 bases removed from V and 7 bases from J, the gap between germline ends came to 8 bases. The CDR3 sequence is CSALEGTQYF. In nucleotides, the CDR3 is TGCAGTGCTTTGGAGGGGACCCAGTACTTC.

The CDR3 DNA reads TGCGCCAGCAGCCCCAGACGGGACACTCTCCACTTT. Amino acid sequence: CASSPRRDTLHF. The chain links TRBV23-1 to TRBJ1-6, with a possible D match to TRBD1 (6 bases). TRBV23-1 is sorted into the ORF group, with uncertain function. The CDR3 runs 12 residues. V was pared by 6 bases and J by 16 bases, with 16 bases between.